This T cell receptor (beta chain) was profiled in a study of control samples from healthy donors and cancer patients. The CDR3 has 15 residues. From germline, CDR1 is MGHRA and CDR2 YSYEKL. V trimming: 0 bases; J trimming: 6 bases; junction bases outside the gene matches: 7. Measured with immunoSEQ multiplex PCR; TCRdb has only the in-frame clones, and not every one. This sample has around 140,000 clones, with 92% found just once. The specimen was blood. This sequence originates from a woman in her forties or fifties in good health. The J gene is TRBJ2-7, the V gene TRBV4-1; 8 positions agree with TRBD2. CDR3 region: CASSQDPAGVSEQYF. CDR3 sequence (DNA): TGCGCCAGCAGCCAAGACCCAGCGGGAGTTTCCGAGCAGTACTTC.